The T cell receptor beta chain described here comes from a study of shared clonotypes between healthy human individuals. The study's findings and limits: Approximately 4.6% of naive CD4 clonotypes were common to several donors. It was the non-shared clonotypes that had lower generation probabilities than clonotypes shared by all four donors.

CD45RA+ naive and CD45RA-negative memory subsets were separated from CD4+ cells. Using immunoSEQ multiplex PCR, the repertoire was profiled, and TCRdb retains in-frame clones only, with some absent. The table has 2.3 million or so clones, over 90% seen once. In the case of this clone: Its antigen is undetermined.

From germline, CDR1 is SGHNT and CDR2 YYREEE (reference sequence). V shed 5 bases, J shed 2 bases, and the junction held 5 bases outside the gene matches. The CDR3 has 15 residues. The sample comprised naive CD4+ T cells from PBMCs. Subset here: CD45RA+ positively selected. The chain joins TRBV5-4 to TRBJ2-2; TRBD2 aligns across 8 bases. This clonotype was sampled from a man aged 18 to 30 in good health. Some clones in this sample may be carry-over from other donors' samples. The CDR3 loop reads CASRSGRPNTGELFF. CDR3 DNA sequence: TGTGCCAGCAGAAGCGGGAGACCCAACACCGGGGAGCTGTTTTTT.